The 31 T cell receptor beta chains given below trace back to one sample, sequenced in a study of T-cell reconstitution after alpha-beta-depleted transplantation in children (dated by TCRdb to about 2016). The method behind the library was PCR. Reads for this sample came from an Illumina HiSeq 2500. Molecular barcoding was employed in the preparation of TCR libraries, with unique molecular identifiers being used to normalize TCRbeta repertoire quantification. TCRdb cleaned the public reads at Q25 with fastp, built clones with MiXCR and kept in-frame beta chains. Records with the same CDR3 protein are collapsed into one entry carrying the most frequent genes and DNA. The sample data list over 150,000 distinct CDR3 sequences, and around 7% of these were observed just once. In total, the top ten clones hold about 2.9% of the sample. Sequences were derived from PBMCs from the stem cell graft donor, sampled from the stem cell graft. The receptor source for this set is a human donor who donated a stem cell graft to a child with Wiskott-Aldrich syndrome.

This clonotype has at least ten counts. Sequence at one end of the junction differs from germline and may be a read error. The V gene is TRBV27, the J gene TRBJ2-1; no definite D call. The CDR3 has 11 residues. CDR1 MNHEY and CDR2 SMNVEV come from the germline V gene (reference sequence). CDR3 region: CASSSMNGQFF. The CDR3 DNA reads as TGTGCCAGCAGTTCAATGAATGGGCAGTTCTTC.

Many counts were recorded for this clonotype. Here the CDR3 reads CASSFPGLAGVFGDTQYF. DNA for the CDR3: TGTGCCAGCAGTTTTCCCGGACTAGCGGGAGTATTTGGGGATACGCAGTATTTT. V usage is TRBV12-3 or TRBV12-4 and J usage is TRBJ2-3; TRBD2 agrees at 13 bases. With 3 bases clipped from V and 6 bases from J, the junction kept 12 bases outside the gene matches. The CDR3 runs 18 residues.

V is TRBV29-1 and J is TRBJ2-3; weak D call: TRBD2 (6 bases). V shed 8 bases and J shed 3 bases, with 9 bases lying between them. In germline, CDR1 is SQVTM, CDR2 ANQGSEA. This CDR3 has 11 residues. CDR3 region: CSSRETDTQYF. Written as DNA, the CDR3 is TGCAGCTCCCGGGAGACAGATACGCAGTATTTT.

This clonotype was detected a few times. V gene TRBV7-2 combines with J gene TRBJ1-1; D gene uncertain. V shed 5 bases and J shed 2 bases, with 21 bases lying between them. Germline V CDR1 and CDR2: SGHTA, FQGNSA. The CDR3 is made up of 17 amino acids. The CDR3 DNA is TGTGCCAGCAGCGCTCTTAGGGCCCCCAGCGGAAACACTGAAGCTTTCTTT. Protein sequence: CASSALRAPSGNTEAFF.

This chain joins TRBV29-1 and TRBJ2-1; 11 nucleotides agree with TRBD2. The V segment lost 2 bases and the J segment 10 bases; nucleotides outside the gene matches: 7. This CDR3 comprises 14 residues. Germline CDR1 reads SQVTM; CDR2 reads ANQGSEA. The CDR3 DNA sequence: TGCAGCGTTGAAATGCTAGCGGGAGGAGGGGAGCAGTTCTTC. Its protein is CSVEMLAGGGEQFF.

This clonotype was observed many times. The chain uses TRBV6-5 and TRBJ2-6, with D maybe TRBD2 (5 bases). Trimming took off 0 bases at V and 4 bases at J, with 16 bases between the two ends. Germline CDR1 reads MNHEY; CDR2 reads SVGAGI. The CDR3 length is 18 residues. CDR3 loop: CASSYSVTRDSGANVLTF. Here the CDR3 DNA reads TGTGCCAGCAGTTACTCGGTCACTAGAGACTCCGGGGCCAACGTCCTGACTTTC.

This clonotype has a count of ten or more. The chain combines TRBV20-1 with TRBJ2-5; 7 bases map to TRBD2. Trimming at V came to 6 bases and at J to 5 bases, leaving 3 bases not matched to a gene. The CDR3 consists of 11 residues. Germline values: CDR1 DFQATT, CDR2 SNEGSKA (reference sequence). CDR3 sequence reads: CSAARGETQYF. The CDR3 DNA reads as TGCAGTGCCGCGCGGGGGGAGACCCAGTACTTC.

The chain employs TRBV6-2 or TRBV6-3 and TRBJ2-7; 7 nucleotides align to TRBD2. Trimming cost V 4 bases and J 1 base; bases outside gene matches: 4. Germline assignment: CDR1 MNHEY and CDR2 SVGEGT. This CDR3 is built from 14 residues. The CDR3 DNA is TGTGCCAGCAGTTGGAGCGGGGTATCCTACGAGCAGTACTTC. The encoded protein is CASSWSGVSYEQYF.

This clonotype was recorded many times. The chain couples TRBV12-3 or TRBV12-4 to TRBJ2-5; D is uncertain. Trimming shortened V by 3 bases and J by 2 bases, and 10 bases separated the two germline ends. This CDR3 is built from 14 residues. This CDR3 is CASSFGWGQETQYF. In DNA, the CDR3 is TGTGCCAGCAGTTTCGGTTGGGGACAAGAGACCCAGTACTTC.

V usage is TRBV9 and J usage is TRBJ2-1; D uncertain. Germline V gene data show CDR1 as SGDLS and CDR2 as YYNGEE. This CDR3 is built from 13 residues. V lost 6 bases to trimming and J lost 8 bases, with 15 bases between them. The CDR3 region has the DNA TGTGCCAGCAACCCCGGTCTGGGATATGAGCAGTTCTTC. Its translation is CASNPGLGYEQFF.

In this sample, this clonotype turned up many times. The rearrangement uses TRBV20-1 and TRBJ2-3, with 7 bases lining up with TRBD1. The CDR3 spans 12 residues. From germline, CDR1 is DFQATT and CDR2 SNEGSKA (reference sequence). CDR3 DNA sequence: TGCAGCCGCCAGGGGGGCACAGATACGCAGTATTTT. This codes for CSRQGGTDTQYF.

The CDR3, as DNA: TGTGCCAGCTCACCAACAGGGGAAACTAATGAAAAACTGTTTTTT. Translating it yields CASSPTGETNEKLFF. The chain is built from TRBV18 and TRBJ1-4; 7 nucleotides line up with TRBD1. V lost 2 bases and J lost 1; bases outside the gene matches: 1. CDR3 size: 15 residues. CDR1 KGHSH and CDR2 LQKENI come from the germline V gene.

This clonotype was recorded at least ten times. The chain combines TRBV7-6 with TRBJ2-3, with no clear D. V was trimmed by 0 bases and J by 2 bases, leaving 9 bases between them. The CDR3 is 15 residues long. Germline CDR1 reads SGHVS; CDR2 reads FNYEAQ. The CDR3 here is CASSLAAGHTDTQYF. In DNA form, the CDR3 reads TGTGCCAGCAGCTTAGCTGCTGGGCACACAGATACGCAGTATTTT.

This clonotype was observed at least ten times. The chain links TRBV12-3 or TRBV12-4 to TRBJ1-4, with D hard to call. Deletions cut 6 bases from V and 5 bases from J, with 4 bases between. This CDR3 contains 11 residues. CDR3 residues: CASRSNEKLFF. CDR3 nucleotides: TGTGCCAGCAGATCAAATGAAAAACTGTTTTTT.

The CDR3 DNA is TGTGCCAGCTCCCGGGACAGGGCGTACAATGAGCAGTTCTTC. Residues: CASSRDRAYNEQFF. The chain is built from TRBV2 and TRBJ2-1, with 9 bases lining up with TRBD1. The junction had 6 bases not matched to a gene; V was cut back by 8 bases and J by 4 bases. CDR1 and CDR2 (germline): SNHLY, FYNNEI. The CDR3 has 14 residues.

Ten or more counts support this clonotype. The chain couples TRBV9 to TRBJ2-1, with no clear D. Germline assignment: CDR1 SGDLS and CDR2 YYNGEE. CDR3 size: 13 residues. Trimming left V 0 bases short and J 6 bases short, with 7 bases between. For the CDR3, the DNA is TGTGCCAGCAGCGTAGGGGGAACCAATGAGCAGTTCTTC. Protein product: CASSVGGTNEQFF.

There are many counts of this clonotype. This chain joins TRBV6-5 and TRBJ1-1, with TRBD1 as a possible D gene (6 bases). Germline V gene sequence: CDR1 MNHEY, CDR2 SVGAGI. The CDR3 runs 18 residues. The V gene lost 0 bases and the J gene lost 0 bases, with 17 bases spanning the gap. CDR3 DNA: TGTGCCAGCAGTTACTCGATTCCGGGGGCTACTATGAACACTGAAGCTTTCTTT. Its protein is CASSYSIPGATMNTEAFF.

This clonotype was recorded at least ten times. CDR3 nucleotides: TGCAGCGCAACATACACAGGGGCCTCTGGAAACACCATATATTTT. Its protein is CSATYTGASGNTIYF. The chain combines TRBV29-1 with TRBJ1-3; 7 bases are a match to TRBD1. CDR3 length equals 15 residues. V dropped 7 bases and J dropped 0; count of bases not matched to a gene: 9. Germline V CDR1 and CDR2: SQVTM, ANQGSEA. The variable domain in full, completed from reference TRBV29-1 and TRBJ1-3, reads SAVISQKPSRDICQRGTSLTIQCQVDSQVTMMFWYRQQPGQSLTLIATANQGSEATYESGFVIDKFPISRPNLTFSTLTVSNMSPEDSSIYLCSATYTGASGNTIYFGEGSWLTVV.

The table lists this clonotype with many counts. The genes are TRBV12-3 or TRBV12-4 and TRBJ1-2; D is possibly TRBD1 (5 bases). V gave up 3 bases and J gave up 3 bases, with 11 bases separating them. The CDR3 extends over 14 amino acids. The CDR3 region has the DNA TGTGCCAGCAGTTTTCGAGGGACCTACTATGGCTACACCTTC. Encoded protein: CASSFRGTYYGYTF.

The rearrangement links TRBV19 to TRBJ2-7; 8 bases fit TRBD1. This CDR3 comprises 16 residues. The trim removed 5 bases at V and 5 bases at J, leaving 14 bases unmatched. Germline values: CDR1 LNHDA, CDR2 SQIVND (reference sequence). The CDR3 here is CASSSVIRTGFHEQYF. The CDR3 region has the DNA TGTGCCAGTAGTTCGGTTATCAGGACAGGGTTCCACGAGCAGTACTTC.

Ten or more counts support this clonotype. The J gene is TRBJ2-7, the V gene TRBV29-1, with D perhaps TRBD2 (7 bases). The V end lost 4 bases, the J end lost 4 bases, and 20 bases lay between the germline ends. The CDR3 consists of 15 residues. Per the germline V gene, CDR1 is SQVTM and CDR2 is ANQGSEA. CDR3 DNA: TGCAGCGTTGGCTGGGGGGGGGCTAACCTTTACGAGCAGTACTTC. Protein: CSVGWGGANLYEQYF.

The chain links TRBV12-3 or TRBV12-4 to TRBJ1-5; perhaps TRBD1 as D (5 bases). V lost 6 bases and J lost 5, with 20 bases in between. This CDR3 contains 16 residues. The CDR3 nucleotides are TGTGCCAGCAGACGCGGGGTCGAGGGGCTCGATCAGCCCCAGCATTTT. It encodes CASRRGVEGLDQPQHF.

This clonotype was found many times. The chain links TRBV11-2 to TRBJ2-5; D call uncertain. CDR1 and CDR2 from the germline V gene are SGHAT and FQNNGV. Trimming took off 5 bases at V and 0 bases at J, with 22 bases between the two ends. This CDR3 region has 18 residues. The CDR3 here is CASSPADTMGKYQETQYF. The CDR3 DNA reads TGTGCCAGCAGCCCAGCCGACACTATGGGGAAGTACCAAGAGACCCAGTACTTC. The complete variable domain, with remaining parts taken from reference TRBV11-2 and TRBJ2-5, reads EAGVAQSPRYKIIEKRQSVAFWCNPISGHATLYWYQQILGQGPKLLIQFQNNGVVDDSQLPKDRFSAERLKGVDSTLKIQPAKLEDSAVYLCASSPADTMGKYQETQYFGPGTRLLVL.

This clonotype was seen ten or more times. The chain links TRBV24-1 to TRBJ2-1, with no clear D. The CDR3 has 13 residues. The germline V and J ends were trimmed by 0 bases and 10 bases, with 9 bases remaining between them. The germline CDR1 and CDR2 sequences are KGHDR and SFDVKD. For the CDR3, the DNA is TGTGCCACCAGTGATTTGCGCAGAGAGGAGCAGTTCTTC. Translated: CATSDLRREEQFF.

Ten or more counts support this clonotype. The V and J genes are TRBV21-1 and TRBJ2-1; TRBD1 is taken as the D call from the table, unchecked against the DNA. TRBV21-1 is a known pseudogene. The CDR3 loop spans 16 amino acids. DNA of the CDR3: TGTGCCAGGATGGGACAGTTTGTCTTTTCTTACAATGAGCAGTTCTTC. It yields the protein CARMGQFVFSYNEQFF.

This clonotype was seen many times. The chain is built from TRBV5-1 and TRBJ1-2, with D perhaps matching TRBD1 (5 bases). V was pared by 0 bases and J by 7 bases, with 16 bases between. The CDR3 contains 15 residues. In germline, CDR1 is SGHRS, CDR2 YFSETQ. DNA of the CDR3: TGCGCCAGCAGCTTGGAGGGCAGGGCGACTGGTGGCTACACCTTC. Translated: CASSLEGRATGGYTF. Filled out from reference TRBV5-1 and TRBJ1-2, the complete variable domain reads KAGVTQTPRYLIKTRGQQVTLSCSPISGHRSVSWYQQTPGQGLQFLFEYFSETQRNKGNFPGRFSGRQFSNSRSEMNVSTLELGDSALYLCASSLEGRATGGYTFGSGTRLTVV.

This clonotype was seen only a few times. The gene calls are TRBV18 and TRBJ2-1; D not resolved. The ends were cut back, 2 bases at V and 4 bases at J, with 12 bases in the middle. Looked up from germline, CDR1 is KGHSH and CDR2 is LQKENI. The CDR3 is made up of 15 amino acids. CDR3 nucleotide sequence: TGTGCCAGCTCACCAGATATCGGTTTTTACAATGAGCAGTTCTTC. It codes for CASSPDIGFYNEQFF.

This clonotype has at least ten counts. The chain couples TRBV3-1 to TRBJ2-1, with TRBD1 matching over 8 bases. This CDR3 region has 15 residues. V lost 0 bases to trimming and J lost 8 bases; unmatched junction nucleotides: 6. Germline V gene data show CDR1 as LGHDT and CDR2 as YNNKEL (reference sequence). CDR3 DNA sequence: TGTGCCAGCAGCCAAGATGACAGGGGTGGGGATGAGCAGTTCTTC. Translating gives CASSQDDRGGDEQFF.

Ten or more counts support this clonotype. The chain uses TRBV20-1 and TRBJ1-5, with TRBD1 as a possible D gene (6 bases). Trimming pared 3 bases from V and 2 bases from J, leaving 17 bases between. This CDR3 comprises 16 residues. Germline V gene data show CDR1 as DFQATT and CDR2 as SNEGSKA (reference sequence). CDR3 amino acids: CSASIDGGPGNQPQHF. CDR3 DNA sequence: TGCAGTGCTAGTATTGATGGGGGCCCGGGCAATCAGCCCCAGCATTTT.

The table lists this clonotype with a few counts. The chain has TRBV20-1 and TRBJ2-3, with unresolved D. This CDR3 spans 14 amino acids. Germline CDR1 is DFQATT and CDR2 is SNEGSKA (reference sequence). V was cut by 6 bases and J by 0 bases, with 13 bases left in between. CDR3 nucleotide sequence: TGCAGTGCAACCCGGGCCACCAGCACAGATACGCAGTATTTT. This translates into CSATRATSTDTQYF.

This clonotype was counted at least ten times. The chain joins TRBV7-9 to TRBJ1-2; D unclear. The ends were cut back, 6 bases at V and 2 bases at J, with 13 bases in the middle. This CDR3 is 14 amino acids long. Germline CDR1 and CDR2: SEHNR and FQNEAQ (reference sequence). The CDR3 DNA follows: TGTGCCAGCAGTTCACTGCTCGCCAACTATGGCTACACCTTC. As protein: CASSSLLANYGYTF. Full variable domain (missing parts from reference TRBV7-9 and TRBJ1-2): DTGVSQNPRHKITKRGQNVTFRCDPISEHNRLYWYRQTLGQGPEFLTYFQNEAQLEKSRLLSDRFSAERPKGSFSTLEIQRTEQGDSAMYLCASSSLLANYGYTFGSGTRLTVV.